The sequence of this TCR beta chain was determined in a study of cytotoxic CD8 clonotypes in ibrutinib-treated CLL. The assay was immunoSEQ multiplex PCR, and TCRdb's table has in-frame clones only and misses some. The data contain some 65,000 clones, approximately 62% of them seen just once; the ten biggest clones take up roughly 14%. This CDR3 comprises 12 residues. The V and J ends lost 3 bases and 6 bases respectively, with 6 bases between them. CDR1 is LNHDA, CDR2 SQIVND, per germline (reference sequence). This receptor was obtained from a human donor with chronic lymphocytic leukemia. The V and J genes are TRBV19 and TRBJ2-1, with D hard to call. The material sequenced was PBMCs, taken after 12 months of ibrutinib treatment. CDR3 protein: CASSMASNEQFF. CDR3 sequence (DNA): TGTGCCAGTAGTATGGCTAGCAATGAGCAGTTCTTC.